This T cell receptor (beta chain) was found in a study of blood T cell repertoires in COVID-19. The assay was immunoSEQ multiplex PCR, and TCRdb's table has in-frame clones only and misses some. The sample shows fewer than 90,000 clones, roughly nine tenths of them seen only once. CDR1 KGHSH and CDR2 LQKENI come from the germline V gene. The CDR3 spans 16 residues. V was cut by 5 bases and J by 3 bases, with 19 bases left in between. The sequenced material came from peripheral blood. The V gene is TRBV18, the J gene TRBJ2-5, with a tentative D call TRBD1 (5 bases). The clonotype was recovered from a man older than 75 in a cohort sampled during active COVID-19. The CDR3 region has the DNA TGTGCCAGCTCAAGATCTAAAGGGGCCACCAAAGAGACCCAGTACTTC. Its translation: CASSRSKGATKETQYF. The complete variable domain, with remaining parts taken from reference TRBV18 and TRBJ2-5, reads NAGVMQNPRHLVRRRGQEARLRCSPMKGHSHVYWYRQLPEEGLKFMVYLQKENIIDESGMPKERFSAEFPKEGPSILRIQQVVRGDSAAYFCASSRSKGATKETQYFGPGTRLLVL.